This TCR beta chain was recovered during a study of regulatory T cells in long-lasting Graves disease. About this clonotype: Its antigen remains unidentified.

General observations from the study: Thyroid tissue went unstudied; only peripheral blood was examined.

Arm-PCR of CDR3 regions and iRepertoire HTBI primers were the basis on which TCR beta libraries were built. TCRdb independently ran MiXCR on the multiplex PCR reads; one entry per CDR3 protein. The sample holds 620,000 or so distinct CDR3 sequences, roughly 16% seen once. Time point of the sample: newly diagnosed GD, antithyroid drugs for less than 3 months. RNA from PBMCs was the source of the TCR library. This sample was also put to use in a study of T cells in Graves' hyperthyroidism and ophthalmopathy.

The TCR originated in a woman aged 30 to 39 with Graves disease. This sample comprised peripheral blood mononuclear cells (PBMCs), obtained at new diagnosis, from a patient treated with antithyroid drugs.

This CDR3 reads CASSLDGSKSNEQYF. DNA for the CDR3: TGTGCCAGCAGCTTAGACGGGTCAAAATCGAACGAGCAGTACTTC. The genes are TRBV7-9 and TRBJ2-7; D is unresolved. V gave up 1 base and J gave up 5 bases, with 15 bases separating them. The CDR3 contains 15 residues. Germline CDR1 is SEHNR and CDR2 is FQNEAQ (reference sequence). The full variable domain, in which reference TRBV7-9 and TRBJ2-7 provide the parts outside the CDR3, is DTGVSQNPRHKITKRGQNVTFRCDPISEHNRLYWYRQTLGQGPEFLTYFQNEAQLEKSRLLSDRFSAERPKGSFSTLEIQRTEQGDSAMYLCASSLDGSKSNEQYFGPGTRLTVT.